The 29 T cell receptor beta chains below all came from one sample that was sequenced in a study of blood T cell repertoires in COVID-19. This table comes from immunoSEQ multiplex PCR, and its TCRdb copy is limited to in-frame clones, with some not included. Of a few hundred thousand clones listed, 88% are singletons. The sequencing sample was made of peripheral blood. The receptors were sampled from a woman in her thirties or forties who had recovered from COVID-19.

The chain uses TRBV13 and TRBJ1-4, with TRBD1 matching 7 bases. CDR1 is PRHDT and CDR2 is FYEKMQ in the germline V gene (reference sequence). The junction had 13 bases not matched to a gene; V was cut back by 4 bases and J by 5 bases. CDR3 size: 17 residues. The CDR3 sequence is CASSYGGGGPGNEKLFF. The CDR3 bases are TGTGCCAGCAGCTACGGAGGGGGCGGCCCGGGGAATGAAAAACTGTTTTTT.

The chain carries TRBV30 and TRBJ2-5; 15 bases map to TRBD2. Unmatched junction bases numbered 4, after V lost 5 bases and J lost 3 bases. CDR1 is GTSNPN, CDR2 SVGIG, per germline (reference sequence). The CDR3 has 15 amino acids. CDR3 region: CAWGGLAGGKETQYF. The CDR3 region has the DNA TGTGCCTGGGGGGGACTAGCGGGAGGAAAAGAGACCCAGTACTTC.

V is TRBV5-4 and J is TRBJ2-7; 9 bases match TRBD2. Trimming removed 4 bases from V and 1 base from J; junction bases left unmatched: 9. The CDR3 spans 16 residues. Looked up from germline, CDR1 is SGHNT and CDR2 is YYREEE (reference sequence). The CDR3 region is CASSPWRRGGSYEQYF. The CDR3 DNA reads TGTGCCAGCAGCCCCTGGCGGCGGGGGGGGTCCTACGAGCAGTACTTC.

The DNA for the CDR3 is TGCGCCAGCAGCCCCACTAGCGGTCCAGGGGACAATGAGCAGTTCTTC. Protein: CASSPTSGPGDNEQFF. The chain carries TRBV10-1 and TRBJ2-1; 8 nucleotides align to TRBD2. This CDR3 has 16 residues. J gave up 5 bases and V 6 bases, and 12 bases lay outside the gene matches. Germline lookup yields CDR1 WNHNN and CDR2 SYGVQD (reference sequence).

This rearrangement joins TRBV7-9 to TRBJ2-7, with a possible D match to TRBD1 (6 bases). V was trimmed by 0 bases and J by 1 base, leaving 19 bases between them. This CDR3 is 18 amino acids long. The germline V gene encodes CDR1 SEHNR and CDR2 FQNEAQ (reference sequence). The chain's CDR3 is CASSLALGWDMGSYEQYF. The CDR3 DNA reads TGTGCCAGCAGCTTAGCGCTAGGTTGGGACATGGGATCCTACGAGCAGTACTTC.

The chain joins TRBV3-1 (or the pseudogene TRBV3-2) to TRBJ1-6; 8 bases are a match to TRBD1. J was trimmed by 3 bases and V by 8 bases; bases with no gene match: 3. The CDR3 covers 14 residues. Germline lookup yields CDR1 LGHDT and CDR2 YNNKEL (reference sequence). The CDR3 DNA reads TGTGCCAGCTGGACAGGGCACTATAATTCACCCCTCCACTTT. Its protein product is CASWTGHYNSPLHF.

This rearrangement joins TRBV5-4 to TRBJ1-4; the match to TRBD1 covers 10 bases. CDR1 and CDR2 from the germline V gene are SGHNT and YYREEE (reference sequence). The length of the CDR3 is 16 residues. With V trimmed by 4 bases and J by 7 bases, 10 bases remained unmatched. The CDR3 DNA follows: TGTGCCAGCAGCACACGACAGGGGGCGTGGAGTGAAAAACTGTTTTTT. This translates into CASSTRQGAWSEKLFF.

CDR3 nucleotide sequence: TGTGCCAGCAGTGACTGGGCCAAAGTTCCGTACGTC. Translated, it gives CASSDWAKVPYV. The V gene is TRBV6-4, the J gene TRBJ2-7, with D unclear. Germline CDR1 and CDR2: MRHNA and SNTAGT. V was shortened by 1 base and J by 12 bases, with 13 bases between the two germline ends. There are 12 residues in the CDR3.

This clone is a singleton in its sample. This chain uses TRBV5-4 with TRBJ2-3; the match to TRBD2 covers 16 bases. This CDR3 is built from 16 residues. The ends lost 4 bases at V and 4 bases at J; junction bases unmatched: 3. Germline lookup yields CDR1 SGHNT and CDR2 YYREEE (reference sequence). The CDR3 bases are TGTGCCAGCAGCGACGGGACTAGCGGGAGGGCAGATACGCAGTATTTT. Translation: CASSDGTSGRADTQYF.

This clone was counted a single time. The chain links TRBV19 to TRBJ1-4; D ambiguous. Germline assignment: CDR1 LNHDA and CDR2 SQIVND (reference sequence). V dropped 5 bases and J dropped 8 bases, with 12 bases sitting between them. The CDR3 extends over 13 amino acids. The DNA for the CDR3 is TGTGCCAGTAGTCCCCGAGGGCGGGAAAAACTGTTTTTT. It codes for CASSPRGREKLFF.

The chain links TRBV6-6 to TRBJ2-1, with 8 bases that match TRBD2. Looked up from germline, CDR1 is MNHNY and CDR2 is SVGAGI (reference sequence). This CDR3 has 15 amino acids. Trimming at V came to 5 bases and at J to 6 bases, leaving 9 bases not matched to a gene. CDR3 nucleotides: TGTGCCAGCAGTCCGAGCGGGAGCGGGCGCAATGAGCAGTTCTTC. The encoded protein is CASSPSGSGRNEQFF.

The rearrangement joins TRBV7-9 to TRBJ2-3, with 16 bases aligning to TRBD2. In germline, CDR1 is SEHNR, CDR2 FQNEAQ (reference sequence). This CDR3 has 16 amino acids. J was trimmed by 5 bases and V by 5 bases; bases with no gene match: 4. CDR3 in DNA: TGTGCCAGCAGCCCGGGACTAGCGGGAGGGAAAGATACGCAGTATTTT. Translation: CASSPGLAGGKDTQYF.

V and J are TRBV25-1 and TRBJ1-2, with 10 bases fitting TRBD1. The CDR3 spans 13 residues. J was trimmed by 5 bases and V by 6 bases; bases with no gene match: 3. CDR1 MGHDK and CDR2 SYGVNS come from the germline V gene. The CDR3 loop reads CASRAGQGYGYTF. The CDR3 nucleotides are TGTGCCAGCAGGGCGGGACAGGGGTATGGCTACACCTTC.

The sample holds one count of this clone. The chain couples TRBV18 to TRBJ2-5, with D possibly being TRBD2 (5 bases). V was shortened by 3 bases and J by 5 bases, with 13 bases between the two germline ends. CDR1 KGHSH and CDR2 LQKENI come from the germline V gene. This CDR3 is 14 amino acids long. For the CDR3, the DNA is TGTGCCAGCTCACCCCCGGCTAGCTGGGAGACCCAGTACTTC. It translates to CASSPPASWETQYF.

V gene TRBV11-3 combines with J gene TRBJ2-7; a possible D gene is TRBD2 (5 bases). The V gene's germline CDR1 is SGHNT and CDR2 YENEEA. The CDR3 extends over 13 amino acids. V was clipped by 5 bases and J by 3 bases, with 11 bases between them. The CDR3 reads CASSKDGDYEQYV. CDR3 DNA sequence: TGTGCCAGCAGCAAGGACGGGGACTACGAGCAGTACGTC.

This chain connects TRBV6-2 or TRBV6-3 to TRBJ2-3; D is possibly TRBD1 (6 bases). This CDR3 is built from 12 residues. Trimming cost V 6 bases and J 8 bases, with 12 bases left between them. The V gene's germline CDR1 is MNHEY and CDR2 SVGEGT. The CDR3 sequence: CASSNTGPTQYF. As DNA, the CDR3 is TGTGCCAGCAGCAACACAGGGCCTACGCAGTATTTT.

The chain couples TRBV7-3 to TRBJ2-2; TRBD1 agrees at 7 bases. Trimming took 5 bases from V and 6 from J; bases not matched to a gene: 6. The CDR3 is made up of 14 amino acids. Germline V CDR1 and CDR2: SGHTA, FQGTGA. The CDR3 reads CASSPQGVSGELFF. CDR3 sequence (DNA): TGTGCCAGCAGCCCCCAGGGGGTGTCCGGGGAGCTGTTTTTT.

The chain is built from TRBV5-1 and TRBJ1-1; 9 nucleotides match TRBD1. V lost 0 bases, J lost 1 base, and 10 bases stayed unmatched. Germline CDR1 reads SGHRS; CDR2 reads YFSETQ. The CDR3 is 18 amino acids. The CDR3 loop reads CASSLVGTGIEGNTEAFF. The CDR3 DNA reads as TGCGCCAGCAGCTTGGTGGGGACAGGGATAGAAGGGAACACTGAAGCTTTCTTT.

This clone was seen a single time. The chain carries TRBV6-6 and TRBJ2-1, with 10 bases that match TRBD2. From germline, CDR1 is MNHNY and CDR2 SVGAGI (reference sequence). The V gene end was trimmed by 6 bases and the J gene end by 11 bases; junction bases not matched to a gene: 4. CDR3 length equals 12 residues. The CDR3 region has the DNA TGTGCCAGCAGGCTAGCGGGAGTTCAGCAGTTCTTC. It translates to CASRLAGVQQFF.

The CDR3 nucleotides are TGCGCCAGCAGCCAAGGCGTCCCGGGACTAGCGGACAATGAGCAGTTCTTC. This sequence encodes CASSQGVPGLADNEQFF. J is TRBJ2-1 and V is TRBV4-3; TRBD2 matches at 11 bases. The CDR3 sequence is 17 residues long. V shed 1 base, J shed 5 bases, and the junction held 7 bases outside the gene matches. Germline V gene lookup returns CDR1 LGHNA and CDR2 YSLEER.

This chain connects TRBV19 to TRBJ2-7, with D tentatively TRBD1 (5 bases). The V gene's germline CDR1 is LNHDA and CDR2 SQIVND (reference sequence). This CDR3 spans 16 amino acids. With 4 bases removed from V and 3 bases from J, the gap between germline ends came to 19 bases. In DNA, the CDR3 is TGTGCCAGTAGTAAGTTTACAGGCCCAAACAACTACGAGCAGTACTTC. Translation: CASSKFTGPNNYEQYF.

The chain joins TRBV3-1 (or the pseudogene TRBV3-2) to TRBJ2-7; 9 bases align to TRBD2. This CDR3 contains 16 residues. Trimming cost V 1 base and J 3 bases; bases outside gene matches: 7. CDR1 and CDR2 from the germline V gene are LGHDT and YNNKEL (reference sequence). This CDR3 reads CASSQAGTSPVYEQYF. The CDR3 coding sequence is TGTGCCAGCAGCCAAGCGGGGACTAGCCCCGTCTACGAGCAGTACTTC.

As DNA, the CDR3 is TGTGCCAGCAATTATACCCGGACAGGTCTTACGGAGACCCAGTACTTC. Translated: CASNYTRTGLTETQYF. The gene calls are TRBV27 and TRBJ2-5; 7 positions match TRBD1. The germline V gene encodes CDR1 MNHEY and CDR2 SMNVEV (reference sequence). V was clipped by 7 bases and J by 5 bases; unmatched bases: 16. The CDR3 covers 16 residues.

V is TRBV18 and J is TRBJ1-1; 12 bases line up with TRBD1. Unmatched junction bases numbered 7, after V lost 8 bases and J lost 6 bases. From germline, CDR1 is KGHSH and CDR2 LQKENI. CDR3 length: 14 residues. This chain's CDR3 is CASAMGQGASEAFF. In DNA form, the CDR3 reads TGTGCCAGCGCCATGGGACAGGGGGCATCTGAAGCTTTCTTT.

This rearrangement joins TRBV9 to TRBJ2-1, with 7 bases that match TRBD2. Trimming removed 0 bases from V and 6 bases from J; junction bases left unmatched: 9. The germline V gene encodes CDR1 SGDLS and CDR2 YYNGEE. This CDR3 is built from 16 residues. The CDR3 DNA is TGTGCCAGCAGCGTAGCTGGGGAGGGGCGGGGCAATGAGCAGTTCTTC. Translation: CASSVAGEGRGNEQFF.

The genes are TRBV3-1 (or the pseudogene TRBV3-2) and TRBJ2-2; 8 nucleotides align to TRBD2. Losses at the gene ends were 4 bases for V and 7 bases for J; bases not matched to a gene: 20. Germline lookup yields CDR1 LGHDT and CDR2 YNNKEL (reference sequence). CDR3 size: 19 residues. CDR3: CASSPGYGTGGGFDGELFF. CDR3 nucleotides: TGTGCCAGCAGCCCGGGTTACGGAACTGGCGGGGGGTTTGACGGGGAGCTGTTTTTT.

V is TRBV4-3 and J is TRBJ2-3, with D maybe TRBD2 (6 bases). The CDR3 spans 16 residues. The germline gives CDR1 LGHNA, CDR2 YSLEER. V dropped 1 base and J dropped 4 bases, with 15 bases sitting between them. Written as DNA, the CDR3 is TGCGCCAGCAGCCAAGGCGGGGCTAGCTGGGCAGATACGCAGTATTTT. It encodes CASSQGGASWADTQYF.

The chain is built from TRBV4-3 and TRBJ2-3; 9 nucleotides align to TRBD2. The ends lost 0 bases at V and 5 bases at J; junction bases unmatched: 6. Germline V gene sequence: CDR1 LGHNA, CDR2 YSLEER. CDR3 length: 16 residues. The CDR3 loop is CASSQEASGKGDTQYF. Written as DNA, the CDR3 is TGCGCCAGCAGCCAAGAGGCTAGCGGGAAGGGAGATACGCAGTATTTT.

About this clone itself: The sample contains more than one DNA sequence encoding this CDR3. The V call is TRBV4-3, the J call TRBJ2-7; 11 positions match TRBD2. The CDR3 loop spans 15 amino acids. Germline lookup yields CDR1 LGHNA and CDR2 YSLEER. V was clipped by 1 base and J by 4 bases; unmatched bases: 3. The DNA for the CDR3 is TGCGCCAGCAGCCAAGGACTAGCGGGAACTTACGAGCAGTACTTC. This codes for CASSQGLAGTYEQYF.